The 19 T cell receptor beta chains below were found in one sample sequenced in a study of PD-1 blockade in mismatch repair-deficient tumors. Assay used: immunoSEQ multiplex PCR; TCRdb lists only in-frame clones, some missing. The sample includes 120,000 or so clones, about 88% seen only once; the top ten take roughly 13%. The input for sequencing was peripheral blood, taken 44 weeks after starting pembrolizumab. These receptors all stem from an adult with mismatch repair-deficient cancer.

CDR3 amino acids: CASSVEGRVSNEQFF. Written as DNA, the CDR3 is TGTGCCAGCAGCGTAGAGGGCAGGGTATCCAATGAGCAGTTCTTC. The rearrangement uses TRBV9 and TRBJ2-1; D possibly corresponds to TRBD1 (5 bases). The germline V and J ends were trimmed by 0 bases and 6 bases, with 13 bases remaining between them. The CDR3 consists of 15 residues. Germline CDR1 and CDR2: SGDLS and YYNGEE.

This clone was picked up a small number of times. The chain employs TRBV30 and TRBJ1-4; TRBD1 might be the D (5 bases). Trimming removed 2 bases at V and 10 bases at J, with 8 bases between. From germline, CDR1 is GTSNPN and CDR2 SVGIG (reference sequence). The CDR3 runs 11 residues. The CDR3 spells CAWSTTGKLFF. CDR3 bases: TGTGCCTGGAGTACAACAGGAAAACTGTTTTTT.

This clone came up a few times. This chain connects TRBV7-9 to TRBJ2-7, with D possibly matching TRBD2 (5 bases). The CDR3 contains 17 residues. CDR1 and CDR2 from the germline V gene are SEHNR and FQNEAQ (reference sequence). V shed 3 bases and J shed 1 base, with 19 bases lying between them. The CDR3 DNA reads TGTGCCAGCAGCTTGACCTCGCGTTCGAGGACTTCCTACGAGCAGTACTTC. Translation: CASSLTSRSRTSYEQYF. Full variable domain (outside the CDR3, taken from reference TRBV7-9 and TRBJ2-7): DTGVSQNPRHKITKRGQNVTFRCDPISEHNRLYWYRQTLGQGPEFLTYFQNEAQLEKSRLLSDRFSAERPKGSFSTLEIQRTEQGDSAMYLCASSLTSRSRTSYEQYFGPGTRLTVT.

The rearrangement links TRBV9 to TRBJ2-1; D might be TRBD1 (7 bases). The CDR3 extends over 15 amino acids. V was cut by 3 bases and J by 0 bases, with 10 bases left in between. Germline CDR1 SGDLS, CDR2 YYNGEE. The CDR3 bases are TGTGCCAGCAGCGGGGGGGACAGCTCCTACAATGAGCAGTTCTTC. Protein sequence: CASSGGDSSYNEQFF.

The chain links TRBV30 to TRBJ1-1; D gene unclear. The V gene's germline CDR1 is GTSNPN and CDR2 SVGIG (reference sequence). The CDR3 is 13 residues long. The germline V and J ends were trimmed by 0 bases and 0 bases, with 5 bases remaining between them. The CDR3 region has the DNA TGTGCCTGGAGTGTGCAGGTGAACACTGAAGCTTTCTTT. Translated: CAWSVQVNTEAFF.

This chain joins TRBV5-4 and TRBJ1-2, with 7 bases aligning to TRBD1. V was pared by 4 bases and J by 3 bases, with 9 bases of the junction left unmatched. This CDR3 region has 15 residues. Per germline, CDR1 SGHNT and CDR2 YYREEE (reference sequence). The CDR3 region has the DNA TGTGCCAGCAGCCGAGGACAGGCAGCATACTATGGCTACACCTTC. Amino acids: CASSRGQAAYYGYTF.

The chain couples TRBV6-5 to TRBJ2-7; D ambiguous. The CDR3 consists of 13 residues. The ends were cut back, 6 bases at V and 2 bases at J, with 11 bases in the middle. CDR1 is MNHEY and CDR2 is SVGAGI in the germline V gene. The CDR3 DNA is TGTGCCAGCAGGTTGGGTCAAACCTACGAGCAGTACTTC. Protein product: CASRLGQTYEQYF.

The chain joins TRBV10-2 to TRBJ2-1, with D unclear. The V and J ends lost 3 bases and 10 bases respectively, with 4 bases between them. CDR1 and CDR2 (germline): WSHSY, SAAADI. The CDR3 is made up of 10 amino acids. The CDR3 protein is CASSDVEQFF. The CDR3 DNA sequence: TGCGCCAGCAGTGACGTCGAGCAGTTCTTC.

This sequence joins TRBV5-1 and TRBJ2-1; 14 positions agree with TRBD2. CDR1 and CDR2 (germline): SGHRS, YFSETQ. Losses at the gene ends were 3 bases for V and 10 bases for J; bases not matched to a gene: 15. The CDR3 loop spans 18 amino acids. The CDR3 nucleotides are TGCGCCAGCAGCTCCCGTCAAGGGACTAGCGGGAGTACTAGGGAGCAGTTCTTC. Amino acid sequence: CASSSRQGTSGSTREQFF.

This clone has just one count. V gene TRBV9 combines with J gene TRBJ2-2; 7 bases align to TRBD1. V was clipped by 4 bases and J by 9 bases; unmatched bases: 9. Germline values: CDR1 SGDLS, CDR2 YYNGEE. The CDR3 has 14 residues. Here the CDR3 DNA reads TGTGCCAGCAGCACATTGACAGGGCTGCGGGAGCTGTTTTTT. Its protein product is CASSTLTGLRELFF.

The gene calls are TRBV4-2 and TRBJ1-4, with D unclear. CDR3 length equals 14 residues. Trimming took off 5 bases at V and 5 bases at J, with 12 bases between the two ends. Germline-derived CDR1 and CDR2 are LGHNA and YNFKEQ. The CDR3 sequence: CASSATDTNEKLFF. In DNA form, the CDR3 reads TGTGCCAGCAGCGCGACCGATACGAATGAAAAACTGTTTTTT.

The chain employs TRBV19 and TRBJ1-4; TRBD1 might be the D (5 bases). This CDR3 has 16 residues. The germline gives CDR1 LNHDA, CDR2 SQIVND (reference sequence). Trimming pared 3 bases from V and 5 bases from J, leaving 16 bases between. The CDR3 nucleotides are TGTGCCAGTAGTATTTCTCCGACAGAGATAAATGAAAAACTGTTTTTT. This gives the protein CASSISPTEINEKLFF.

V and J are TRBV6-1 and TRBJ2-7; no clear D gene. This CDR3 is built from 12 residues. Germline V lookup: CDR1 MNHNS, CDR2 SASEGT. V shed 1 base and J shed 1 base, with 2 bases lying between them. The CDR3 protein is CASSEGSYEQYF. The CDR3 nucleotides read TGTGCCAGCAGTGAAGGATCCTACGAGCAGTACTTC.

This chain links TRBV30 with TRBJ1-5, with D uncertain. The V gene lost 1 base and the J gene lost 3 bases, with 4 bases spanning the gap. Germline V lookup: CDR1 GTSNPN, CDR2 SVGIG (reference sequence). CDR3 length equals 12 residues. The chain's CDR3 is CAWSGNNQPQHF. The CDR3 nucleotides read TGTGCCTGGAGTGGGAACAATCAGCCCCAGCATTTT.

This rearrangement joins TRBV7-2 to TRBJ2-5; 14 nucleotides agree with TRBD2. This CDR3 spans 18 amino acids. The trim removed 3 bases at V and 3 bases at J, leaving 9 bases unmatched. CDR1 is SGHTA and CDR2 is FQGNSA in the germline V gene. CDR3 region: CASSFVPGLAGGEETQYF. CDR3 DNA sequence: TGTGCCAGCAGCTTCGTGCCCGGACTAGCGGGAGGAGAAGAGACCCAGTACTTC.

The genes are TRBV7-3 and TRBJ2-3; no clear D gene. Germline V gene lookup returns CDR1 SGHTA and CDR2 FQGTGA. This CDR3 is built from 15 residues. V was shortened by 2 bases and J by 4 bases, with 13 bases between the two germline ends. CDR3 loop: CASSLGSLGADTQYF. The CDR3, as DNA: TGTGCCAGCAGCTTAGGATCCCTTGGTGCAGATACGCAGTATTTT.

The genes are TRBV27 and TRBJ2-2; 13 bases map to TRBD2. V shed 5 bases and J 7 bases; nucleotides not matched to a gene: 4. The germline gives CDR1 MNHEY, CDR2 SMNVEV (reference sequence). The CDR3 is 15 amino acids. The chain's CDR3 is CASSRGLAGIGELFF. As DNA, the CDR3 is TGTGCCAGCAGTCGGGGACTAGCGGGAATCGGGGAGCTGTTTTTT.

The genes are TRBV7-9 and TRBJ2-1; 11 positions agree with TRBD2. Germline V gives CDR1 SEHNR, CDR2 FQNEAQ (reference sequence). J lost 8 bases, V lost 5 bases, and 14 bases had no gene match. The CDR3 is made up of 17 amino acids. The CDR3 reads CASSRILWGTSGDEQFF. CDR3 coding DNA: TGTGCCAGCAGCCGGATACTGTGGGGGACTAGCGGAGATGAGCAGTTCTTC.

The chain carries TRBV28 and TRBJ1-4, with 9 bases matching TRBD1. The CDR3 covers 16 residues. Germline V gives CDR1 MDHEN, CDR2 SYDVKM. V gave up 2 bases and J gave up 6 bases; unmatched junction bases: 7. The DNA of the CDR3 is TGTGCCAGCAGTTTACCCCGGGACAGGGCGGATGAAAAACTGTTTTTT. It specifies CASSLPRDRADEKLFF.